These 22 T cell receptor beta chains were all obtained from the same sample, sequenced in a study of blood T cell repertoires in COVID-19. Some clones are missing from TCRdb's copy, which holds only in-frame ones; the method was immunoSEQ multiplex PCR. This sample has some 78,000 clones; over 75% occur once, and the top ten carry 10% to 15%. The specimen was peripheral blood. The receptors shown here come from a man in his 70s with active or convalescent COVID-19.

The V call is TRBV7-9, the J call TRBJ1-1; 8 positions match TRBD1. The germline CDR1 and CDR2 sequences are SEHNR and FQNEAQ (reference sequence). The CDR3 has 15 residues. Losses at the gene ends were 5 bases for V and 2 bases for J; bases not matched to a gene: 7. CDR3 sequence (DNA): TGTGCCAGCAGCCGCCAGGGACAGGTCAACACTGAAGCTTTCTTT. The encoded protein is CASSRQGQVNTEAFF.

This sequence joins TRBV6-1 and TRBJ1-3; D is unresolved. V shed 3 bases and J shed 2 bases, with 14 bases lying between them. The CDR3 length is 16 residues. Germline CDR1 is MNHNS and CDR2 is SASEGT. The CDR3 nucleotides are TGTGCCAGCAGTGACGCCGGGAGACAAGCTGGAAACACCATATATTTT. Its protein product is CASSDAGRQAGNTIYF.

The CDR3 spells CASSKRDSQETQYF. CDR3 bases: TGTGCCAGCAGCAAACGGGACAGCCAAGAGACCCAGTACTTC. The chain carries TRBV5-4 and TRBJ2-5, with 7 bases matching TRBD1. The V gene end was trimmed by 4 bases and the J gene end by 1 base; junction bases not matched to a gene: 4. CDR1 and CDR2 from the germline V gene are SGHNT and YYREEE (reference sequence). The CDR3 consists of 14 residues.

The rearrangement joins TRBV27 to TRBJ2-1; TRBD1 aligns across 11 bases. CDR1 MNHEY and CDR2 SMNVEV come from the germline V gene (reference sequence). This CDR3 contains 14 residues. With 4 bases clipped from V and 9 bases from J, the junction kept 5 bases outside the gene matches. DNA for the CDR3: TGTGCCAGCAGTTCGGGACAGGGGGTTACTGAGCAGTTCTTC. It translates to CASSSGQGVTEQFF.

This clone was recorded once. V usage is TRBV27 and J usage is TRBJ2-7, with 8 bases matching TRBD2. Germline values: CDR1 MNHEY, CDR2 SMNVEV (reference sequence). The CDR3 length is 17 residues. The junction had 10 bases not matched to a gene; V was cut back by 3 bases and J by 0 bases. The CDR3 region has the DNA TGTGCCAGCAGTTTTAAAGGAGTACTAGCGGACTCCTACGAGCAGTACTTC. Amino acid sequence: CASSFKGVLADSYEQYF.

The V and J genes are TRBV3-1 (or the pseudogene TRBV3-2) and TRBJ2-5, with D tentatively TRBD1 (6 bases). This CDR3 comprises 14 residues. V lost 5 bases and J lost 0, with 10 bases in between. The germline gives CDR1 LGHDT, CDR2 YNNKEL (reference sequence). In nucleotides, the CDR3 is TGTGCCAGCAGCTGGTCAGGGGACCAAGAGACCCAGTACTTC. Translated, it gives CASSWSGDQETQYF.

The V call is TRBV3-1 (or the pseudogene TRBV3-2), the J call TRBJ1-2; a possible D gene is TRBD1 (6 bases). The V end lost 4 bases, the J end lost 7 bases, and 19 bases lay between the germline ends. CDR3 length equals 15 residues. The germline V gene has CDR1 LGHDT and CDR2 YNNKEL (reference sequence). The CDR3 DNA sequence: TGTGCCAGCAGCCCGCCGGGACATAAGGTTCCTGGCTACACCTTC. Translating it yields CASSPPGHKVPGYTF.

The chain recombines TRBV19 with TRBJ2-2, with D unclear. CDR3 length equals 14 residues. Deletions cut 9 bases from V and 1 base from J, with 12 bases between. Germline V lookup: CDR1 LNHDA, CDR2 SQIVND (reference sequence). The CDR3 DNA is TGTGCCAGCCGGAAAGCAGGGAACACCGGGGAGCTGTTTTTT. This translates into CASRKAGNTGELFF.

The rearrangement joins TRBV5-1 to TRBJ2-3, with unresolved D. V was cut by 0 bases and J by 5 bases, with 10 bases left in between. CDR1 and CDR2 from the germline V gene are SGHRS and YFSETQ. The CDR3 runs to 14 residues. In nucleotides, the CDR3 is TGCGCCAGCAGCTTGGGCGGCCGATTAGATACGCAGTATTTT. It is translated as CASSLGGRLDTQYF. The whole variable domain, remainder taken from reference TRBV5-1 and TRBJ2-3, is KAGVTQTPRYLIKTRGQQVTLSCSPISGHRSVSWYQQTPGQGLQFLFEYFSETQRNKGNFPGRFSGRQFSNSRSEMNVSTLELGDSALYLCASSLGGRLDTQYFGPGTRLTVL.

The rearrangement uses TRBV30 and TRBJ1-6, with 7 bases aligning to TRBD1. The CDR3 is made up of 21 amino acids. Per the germline V gene, CDR1 is GTSNPN and CDR2 is SVGIG (reference sequence). Trimming removed 0 bases from V and 0 bases from J; junction bases left unmatched: 17. The CDR3, as DNA: TGTGCCTGGAGTGTCCAACGCGTAAGGGGGCCCCTGAGCTCCTATAATTCACCCCTCCACTTT. This encodes CAWSVQRVRGPLSSYNSPLHF.

V and J are TRBV3-1 (or the pseudogene TRBV3-2) and TRBJ1-6; D unclear. The CDR3 sequence is 12 residues long. V dropped 4 bases and J dropped 7 bases, with 5 bases sitting between them. Germline-derived CDR1 and CDR2 are LGHDT and YNNKEL (reference sequence). CDR3 amino acids: CASSRENSPLHF. CDR3 in DNA: TGTGCCAGCAGCCGGGAGAATTCACCCCTCCACTTT.

CDR3 DNA: TGTGCCAGCAGCTTGGCCCTAGCGGGGGGCAACACCGGGGAGCTGTTTTTT. Translation: CASSLALAGGNTGELFF. The rearrangement joins TRBV5-4 to TRBJ2-2; 11 nucleotides line up with TRBD2. CDR1 and CDR2 (germline): SGHNT, YYREEE (reference sequence). The CDR3 contains 17 residues. Trimming cost V 0 bases and J 2 bases; bases outside gene matches: 3.

J is TRBJ1-2 and V is TRBV30, with a possible D match to TRBD1 (6 bases). This CDR3 region has 12 residues. The germline V and J ends were trimmed by 4 bases and 5 bases, with 11 bases remaining between them. CDR1 and CDR2 from the germline V gene are GTSNPN and SVGIG (reference sequence). CDR3 nucleotide sequence: TGTGCCTGGACACAGGGTTTATATGGCTACACCTTC. It translates to CAWTQGLYGYTF.

The rearrangement joins TRBV19 to TRBJ1-1, with D hard to call. The germline V gene encodes CDR1 LNHDA and CDR2 SQIVND (reference sequence). The CDR3 covers 14 residues. V lost 0 bases and J lost 2, with 7 bases in between. The DNA for the CDR3 is TGTGCCAGTAGTATAGACACCAGTAACACTGAAGCTTTCTTT. Translated: CASSIDTSNTEAFF.

This chain links TRBV2 with TRBJ1-2; 11 nucleotides match TRBD1. The CDR3 has 14 residues. CDR1 and CDR2 from the germline V gene are SNHLY and FYNNEI. V lost 4 bases to trimming and J lost 2 bases; unmatched junction nucleotides: 0. This CDR3 is CASSGDRGNYGYTF. The DNA for the CDR3 is TGTGCCAGCAGTGGGGACAGGGGGAACTATGGCTACACCTTC.

CDR3 nucleotide sequence: TGTGCCAGCAGCTTGGAGGGGACACAGGGGGTCAACTATGGCTACACCTTC. Translated: CASSLEGTQGVNYGYTF. This chain links TRBV5-5 with TRBJ1-2, with 8 bases that match TRBD1. The germline V gene encodes CDR1 SGHKS and CDR2 YYEKEE (reference sequence). The CDR3 spans 17 residues. The V gene end was trimmed by 0 bases and the J gene end by 2 bases; junction bases not matched to a gene: 9.

This sequence joins TRBV18 and TRBJ2-5, with 7 positions matching TRBD1. The germline V gene encodes CDR1 KGHSH and CDR2 LQKENI. Trimming cost V 2 bases and J 1 base; bases outside gene matches: 4. The CDR3 contains 15 residues. The CDR3 sequence is CASSPLRGPQETQYF. The CDR3 DNA reads TGTGCCAGCTCACCATTGAGGGGGCCCCAAGAGACCCAGTACTTC. The variable domain in full, completed from reference TRBV18 and TRBJ2-5, reads NAGVMQNPRHLVRRRGQEARLRCSPMKGHSHVYWYRQLPEEGLKFMVYLQKENIIDESGMPKERFSAEFPKEGPSILRIQQVVRGDSAAYFCASSPLRGPQETQYFGPGTRLLVL.

V gene TRBV6-5 combines with J gene TRBJ1-2, with 8 bases aligning to TRBD1. The germline V gene encodes CDR1 MNHEY and CDR2 SVGAGI. This CDR3 comprises 14 residues. Unmatched junction bases numbered 5, after V lost 5 bases and J lost 3 bases. CDR3 DNA: TGTGCCAGCAGTCGGACAGGGAGTCACTATGGCTACACCTTC. It specifies CASSRTGSHYGYTF.

To note about this clone: The same CDR3 is also encoded by other DNA sequences in this sample. The chain employs TRBV5-1 and TRBJ2-7; TRBD1 matches at 8 bases. V gave up 0 bases and J gave up 3 bases; unmatched junction bases: 2. Germline CDR1 and CDR2: SGHRS and YFSETQ. CDR3 length equals 14 residues. The chain's CDR3 is CASSLGGQGYEQYF. CDR3 DNA: TGCGCCAGCAGCTTGGGTGGACAGGGCTACGAGCAGTACTTC.

The chain combines TRBV24-1 with TRBJ2-1; 9 nucleotides line up with TRBD1. CDR3 length equals 16 residues. Trimming at V came to 3 bases and at J to 6 bases, leaving 8 bases not matched to a gene. Germline V gene lookup returns CDR1 KGHDR and CDR2 SFDVKD. As DNA, the CDR3 is TGTGCCACCAGTGATCCTCGGACAGGGGCCCCCAATGAGCAGTTCTTC. Its protein product is CATSDPRTGAPNEQFF.

This rearrangement joins TRBV5-1 to TRBJ1-1; D is unclear. V shed 0 bases and J shed 5 bases, with 11 bases lying between them. The CDR3 contains 14 residues. Germline CDR1 reads SGHRS; CDR2 reads YFSETQ. The CDR3 DNA reads as TGCGCCAGCAGCTTGGCCGGCGCGGAAACTGAAGCTTTCTTT. Its protein product is CASSLAGAETEAFF.

The chain employs TRBV18 and TRBJ1-4; weak D call: TRBD1 (5 bases). CDR1 is KGHSH and CDR2 is LQKENI in the germline V gene. The CDR3 consists of 13 residues. Trimming shortened V by 3 bases and J by 8 bases, and 10 bases separated the two germline ends. CDR3 loop: CASSPRGYEKLFF. The CDR3 DNA sequence: TGTGCCAGCTCACCGCGGGGGTACGAAAAACTGTTTTTT.